This TCR beta chain came from a study of T cell responses to AZD1222 COVID-19 vaccine. General observations from the study: Only 5 or 6 individuals given AZD1222 were seropositive at baseline.

V lost 6 bases and J lost 2; bases outside the gene matches: 7. The germline V gene has CDR1 SGHNT and CDR2 YYREEE (reference sequence). The CDR3 contains 14 residues. The repertoire was sequenced with immunoSEQ multiplex PCR; TCRdb's copy has only in-frame clones and lacks some. The repertoire includes around 130,000 clones, 89% of them detected once, and 9.5% sits in the top ten. This clone has only a few counts. Antigen specificity is unknown. The chain is built from TRBV5-4 and TRBJ1-2, with TRBD1 matching over 7 bases. The TCR was taken from an adult who received the AZD1222 COVID-19 vaccine. The sequenced sample was peripheral blood, obtained 28 days after the second AZD1222 dose. As DNA, the CDR3 is TGTGCCAGCACCCCAGGGGGGATAAACTATGGCTACACCTTC. Encoded protein: CASTPGGINYGYTF.